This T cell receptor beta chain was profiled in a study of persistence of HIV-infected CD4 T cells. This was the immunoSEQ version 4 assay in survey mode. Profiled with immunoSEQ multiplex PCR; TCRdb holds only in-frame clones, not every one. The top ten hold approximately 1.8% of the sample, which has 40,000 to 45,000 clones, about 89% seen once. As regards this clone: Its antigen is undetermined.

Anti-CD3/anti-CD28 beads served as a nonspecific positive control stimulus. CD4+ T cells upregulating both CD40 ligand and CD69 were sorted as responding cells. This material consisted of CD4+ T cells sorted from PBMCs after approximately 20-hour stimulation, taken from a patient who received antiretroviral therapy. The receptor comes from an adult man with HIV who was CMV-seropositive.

The CDR3 is CASSITRGDTDTQYF. The CDR3, as DNA: TGTGCCAGTAGTATCACGCGGGGGGACACAGATACGCAGTATTTT. This chain uses TRBV19 with TRBJ2-3; 8 bases agree with TRBD2. CDR3 length: 15 residues. CDR1 is LNHDA, CDR2 SQIVND, per germline (reference sequence). The V gene end was trimmed by 3 bases and the J gene end by 2 bases; junction bases not matched to a gene: 4.